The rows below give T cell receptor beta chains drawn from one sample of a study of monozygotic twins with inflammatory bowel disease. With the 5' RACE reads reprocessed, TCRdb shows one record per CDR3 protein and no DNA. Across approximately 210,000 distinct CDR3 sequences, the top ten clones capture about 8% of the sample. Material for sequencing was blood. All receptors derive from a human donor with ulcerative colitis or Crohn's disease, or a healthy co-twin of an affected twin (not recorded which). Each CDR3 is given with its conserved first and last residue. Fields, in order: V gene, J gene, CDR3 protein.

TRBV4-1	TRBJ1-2	CASSQEPVRGGYTF
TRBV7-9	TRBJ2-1	CASSPPGKPGNEHFF
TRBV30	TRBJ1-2	CASGQGLGGYTF
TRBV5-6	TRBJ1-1	CASSFPTVQTNTEAFF
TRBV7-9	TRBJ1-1	CASSLYVPPEAFF
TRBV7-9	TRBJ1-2	CASSLEGRGYGYTF
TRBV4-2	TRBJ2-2	CASSRNARLAGEWTGELFF
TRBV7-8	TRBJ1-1	CASTFGDGLNTEAFF
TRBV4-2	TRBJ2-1	CASSPNVRGTGAYNEQFF
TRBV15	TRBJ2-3	CATSTPGTAEFLTDTQYF
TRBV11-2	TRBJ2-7	CASSLLAGKLEQYF
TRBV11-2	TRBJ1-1	CASSLGQADEAFF
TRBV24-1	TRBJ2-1	CATSQRSGIDEQFF
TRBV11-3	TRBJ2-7	CASSGGQGAIYEQYF
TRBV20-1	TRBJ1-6	CSARDERDRKESPLHF
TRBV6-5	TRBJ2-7	CASSGGYEQYF
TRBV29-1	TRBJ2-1	CSAEGGANSNEQFF
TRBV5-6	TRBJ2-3	CASSRTGTTSTDTQYF
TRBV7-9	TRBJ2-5	CASSTGTGETQYF
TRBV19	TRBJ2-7	CASSISGRNYEQYF
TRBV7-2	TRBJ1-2	CASSLGLSYGYTF
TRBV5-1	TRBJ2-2	CASSSTGRENTGELFF
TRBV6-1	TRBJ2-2	CASRLVRNQGSGELFF
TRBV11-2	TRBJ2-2	CASSPVGTSMIGELFF
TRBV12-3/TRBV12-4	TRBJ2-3	CASSPTGTITTQYF
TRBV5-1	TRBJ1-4	CASSSPGGNEKLFF